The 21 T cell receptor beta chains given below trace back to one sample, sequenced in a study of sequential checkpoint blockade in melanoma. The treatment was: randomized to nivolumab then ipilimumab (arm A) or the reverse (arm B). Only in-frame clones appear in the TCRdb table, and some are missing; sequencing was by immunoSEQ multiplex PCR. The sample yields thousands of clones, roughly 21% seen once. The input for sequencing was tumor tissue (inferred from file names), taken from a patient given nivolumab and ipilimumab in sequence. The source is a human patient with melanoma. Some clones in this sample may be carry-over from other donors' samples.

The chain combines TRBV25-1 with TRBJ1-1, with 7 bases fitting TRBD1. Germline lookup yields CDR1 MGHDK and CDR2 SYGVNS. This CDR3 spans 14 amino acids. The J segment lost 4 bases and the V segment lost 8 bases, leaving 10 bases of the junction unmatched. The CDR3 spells CASVRQGRGTEAFF. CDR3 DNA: TGTGCCAGCGTACGACAGGGACGTGGCACTGAAGCTTTCTTT.

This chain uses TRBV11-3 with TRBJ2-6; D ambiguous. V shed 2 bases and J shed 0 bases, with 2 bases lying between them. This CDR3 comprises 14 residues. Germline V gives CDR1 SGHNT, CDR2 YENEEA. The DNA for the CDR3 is TGTGCCAGCAGCTTAAACTCTGGGGCCAACGTCCTGACTTTC. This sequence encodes CASSLNSGANVLTF. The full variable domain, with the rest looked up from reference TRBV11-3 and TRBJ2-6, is EAGVVQSPRYKIIEKKQPVAFWCNPISGHNTLYWYLQNLGQGPELLIRYENEEAVDDSQLPKDRFSAERLKGVDSTLKIQPAELGDSAVYLCASSLNSGANVLTFGAGSRLTVL.

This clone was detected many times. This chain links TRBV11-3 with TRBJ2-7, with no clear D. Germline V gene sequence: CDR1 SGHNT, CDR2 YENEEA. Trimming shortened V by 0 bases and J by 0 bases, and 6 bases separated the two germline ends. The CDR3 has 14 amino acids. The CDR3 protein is CASSLDFSSYEQYF. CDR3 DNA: TGTGCCAGCAGCTTAGACTTTAGCTCCTACGAGCAGTACTTC.

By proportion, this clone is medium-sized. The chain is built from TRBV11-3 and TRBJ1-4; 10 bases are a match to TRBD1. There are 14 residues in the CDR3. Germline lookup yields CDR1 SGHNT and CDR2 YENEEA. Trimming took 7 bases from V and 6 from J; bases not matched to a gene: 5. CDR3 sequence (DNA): TGTGCCAGCACGGACAGGGGGTGGGATGAAAAACTGTTTTTT. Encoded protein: CASTDRGWDEKLFF.

The DNA of the CDR3 is TGTGCCAGCACCCCCTCGGGACGTGGGATTACACGTGAGCAGTTCTTC. It is translated as CASTPSGRGITREQFF. This chain connects TRBV12-5 to TRBJ2-1, with D perhaps being TRBD1 or TRBD2 (5 bases each). Germline V gene lookup returns CDR1 LGHNT and CDR2 FRNRAP. The CDR3 totals 16 residues.

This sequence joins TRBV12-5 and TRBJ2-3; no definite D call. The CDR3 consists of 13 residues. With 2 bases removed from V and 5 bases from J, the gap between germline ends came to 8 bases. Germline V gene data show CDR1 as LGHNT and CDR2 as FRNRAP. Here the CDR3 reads CASGLLLGDTQYF. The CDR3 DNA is TGTGCTAGTGGTTTGCTCCTCGGAGATACGCAGTATTTT.

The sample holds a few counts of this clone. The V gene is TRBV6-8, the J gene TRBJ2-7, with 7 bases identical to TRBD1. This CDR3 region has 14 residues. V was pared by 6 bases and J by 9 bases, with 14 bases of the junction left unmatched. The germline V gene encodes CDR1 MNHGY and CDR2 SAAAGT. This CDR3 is CASSPSRGPGGQYF. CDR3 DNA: TGTGCCAGCAGCCCCTCGAGAGGGCCAGGGGGGCAGTACTTC.

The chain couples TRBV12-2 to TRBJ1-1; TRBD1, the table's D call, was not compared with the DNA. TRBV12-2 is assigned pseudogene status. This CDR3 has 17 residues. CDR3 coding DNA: TGTGCAAGTCGCTTAGCTAACCTCACGGACAGGGGTTCTGAAGCTTTCTTT. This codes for CASRLANLTDRGSEAFF.

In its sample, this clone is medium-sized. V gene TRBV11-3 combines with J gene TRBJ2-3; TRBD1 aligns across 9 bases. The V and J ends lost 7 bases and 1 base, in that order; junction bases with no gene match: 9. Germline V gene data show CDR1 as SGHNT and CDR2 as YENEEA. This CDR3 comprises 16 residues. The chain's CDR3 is CASTMTGGYGTDTQYF. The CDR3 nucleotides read TGTGCCAGCACCATGACAGGGGGTTATGGCACAGATACGCAGTATTTT. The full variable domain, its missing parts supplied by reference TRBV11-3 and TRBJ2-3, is EAGVVQSPRYKIIEKKQPVAFWCNPISGHNTLYWYLQNLGQGPELLIRYENEEAVDDSQLPKDRFSAERLKGVDSTLKIQPAELGDSAVYLCASTMTGGYGTDTQYFGPGTRLTVL.

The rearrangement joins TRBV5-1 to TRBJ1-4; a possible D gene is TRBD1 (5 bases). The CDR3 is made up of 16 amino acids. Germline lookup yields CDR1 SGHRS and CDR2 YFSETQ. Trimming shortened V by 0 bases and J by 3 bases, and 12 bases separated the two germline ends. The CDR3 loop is CASSLAGGIANEKLFF. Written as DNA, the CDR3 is TGCGCCAGCAGCTTGGCCGGGGGGATCGCTAATGAAAAACTGTTTTTT.

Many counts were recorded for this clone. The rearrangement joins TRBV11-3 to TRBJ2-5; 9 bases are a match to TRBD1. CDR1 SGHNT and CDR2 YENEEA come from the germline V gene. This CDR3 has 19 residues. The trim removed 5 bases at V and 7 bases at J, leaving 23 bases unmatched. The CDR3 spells CASSPLGAISGTGRGTQYF. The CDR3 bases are TGTGCCAGCAGCCCCTTAGGCGCCATTTCCGGGACAGGGCGAGGGACCCAGTACTTC.

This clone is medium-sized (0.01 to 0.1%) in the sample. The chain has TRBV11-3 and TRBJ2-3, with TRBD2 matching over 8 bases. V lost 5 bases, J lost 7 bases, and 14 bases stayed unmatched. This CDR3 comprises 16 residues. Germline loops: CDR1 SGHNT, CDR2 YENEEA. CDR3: CASSQPAGALPNTQYF. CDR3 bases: TGTGCCAGCAGCCAACCAGCGGGGGCTCTCCCGAATACGCAGTATTTT.

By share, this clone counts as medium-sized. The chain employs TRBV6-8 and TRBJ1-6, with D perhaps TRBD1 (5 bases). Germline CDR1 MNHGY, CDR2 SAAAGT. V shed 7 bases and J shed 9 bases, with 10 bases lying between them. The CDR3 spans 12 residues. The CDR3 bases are TGTGCCAGCACCCAGGGAACTTCACCCCTCCACTTT. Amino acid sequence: CASTQGTSPLHF.

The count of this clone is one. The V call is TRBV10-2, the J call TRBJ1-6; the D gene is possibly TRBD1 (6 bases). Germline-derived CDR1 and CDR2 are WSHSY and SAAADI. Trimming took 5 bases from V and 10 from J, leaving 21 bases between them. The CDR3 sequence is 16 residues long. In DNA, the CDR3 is TGCGCCAGCAGTCTTCAACGGGGGGCGGGTAACTCACCCCTCCACTTT. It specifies CASSLQRGAGNSPLHF.

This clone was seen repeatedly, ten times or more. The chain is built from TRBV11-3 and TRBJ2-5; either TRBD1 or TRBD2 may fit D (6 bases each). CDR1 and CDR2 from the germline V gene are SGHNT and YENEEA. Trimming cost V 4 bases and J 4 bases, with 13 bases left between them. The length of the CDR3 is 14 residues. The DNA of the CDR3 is TGTGCCAGCAGCTCGAGTAGGGGGGTAGAGACCCAGTACTTC. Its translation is CASSSSRGVETQYF.

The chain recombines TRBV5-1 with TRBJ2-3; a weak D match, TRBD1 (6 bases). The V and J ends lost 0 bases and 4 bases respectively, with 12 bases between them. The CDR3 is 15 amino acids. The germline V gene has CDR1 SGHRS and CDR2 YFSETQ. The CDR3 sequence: CASSLGVGAPDTQYF. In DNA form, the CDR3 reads TGCGCCAGCAGCTTGGGTGTGGGGGCTCCAGATACGCAGTATTTT.

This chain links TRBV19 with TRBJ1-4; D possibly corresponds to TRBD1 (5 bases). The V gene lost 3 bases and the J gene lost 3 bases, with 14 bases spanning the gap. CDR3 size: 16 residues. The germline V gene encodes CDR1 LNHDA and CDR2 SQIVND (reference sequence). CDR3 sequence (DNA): TGTGCCAGTAGTATGGGTACCGGGGCTTCTAATGAAAAACTGTTTTTT. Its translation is CASSMGTGASNEKLFF.

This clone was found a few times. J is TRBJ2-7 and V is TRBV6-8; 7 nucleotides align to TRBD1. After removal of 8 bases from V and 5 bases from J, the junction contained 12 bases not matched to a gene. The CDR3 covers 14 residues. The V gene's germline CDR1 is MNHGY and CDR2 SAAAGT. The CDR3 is CASRRQGRRDEQYF. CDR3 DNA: TGTGCCAGCCGCAGACAGGGTCGGCGGGACGAGCAGTACTTC.

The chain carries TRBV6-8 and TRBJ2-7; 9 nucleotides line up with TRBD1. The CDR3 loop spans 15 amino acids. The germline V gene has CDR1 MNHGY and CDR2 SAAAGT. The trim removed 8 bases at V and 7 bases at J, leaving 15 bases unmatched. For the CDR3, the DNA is TGTGCCAGCTCCACCCGGGACAGGGACCATGGTGAGCAGTACTTC. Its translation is CASSTRDRDHGEQYF.

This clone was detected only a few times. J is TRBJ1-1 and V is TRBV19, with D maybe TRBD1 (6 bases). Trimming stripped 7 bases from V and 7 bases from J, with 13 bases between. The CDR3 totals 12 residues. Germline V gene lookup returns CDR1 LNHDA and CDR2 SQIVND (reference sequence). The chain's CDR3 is CASTWGLGEAFF. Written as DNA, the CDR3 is TGTGCCAGTACCTGGGGGCTGGGTGAAGCTTTCTTT.

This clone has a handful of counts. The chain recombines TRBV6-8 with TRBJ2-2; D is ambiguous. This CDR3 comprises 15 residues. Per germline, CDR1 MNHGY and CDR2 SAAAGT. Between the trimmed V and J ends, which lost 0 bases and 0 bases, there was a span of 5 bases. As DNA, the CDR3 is TGTGCCAGCAGTTACTCGTCCGCGAACACCGGGGAGCTGTTTTTT. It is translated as CASSYSSANTGELFF.